This T cell receptor beta chain appears in the sequencing data of a study of CD8 T cells in Susac syndrome. Study results and limitations: It was acknowledged in the study that the number of individuals who were included in its TCR sequencing and HLA analysis was relatively small.

About this clonotype itself: What it binds is not known.

Blood CD8+ and CD4+ T cells underwent high-throughput TCR beta sequencing. Isolation of CD8+ and CD4+ T cells was performed negatively, whereas enrichment of TEMRA cells was done by FACS. The CDR3 runs 13 residues. Germline CDR1 GTSNPN, CDR2 SVGIG (reference sequence). Trimming cost V 4 bases and J 9 bases, with 18 bases left between them. RNA was extracted with the RNeasy kit, and a quantity of about 0.45 to 1 ug was reverse transcribed using random hexamers. TCR beta CDR3 was amplified by immunoSEQ multiplex PCR. This amplification extended across 54 Vbeta and 13 Jbeta segments. From the immunoSEQ multiplex PCR reads, TCRdb called clonotypes with MiXCR, one entry per CDR3 protein. The profile shows over 150,000 distinct CDR3 sequences, about 95% of them singletons.

The chain joins TRBV30 to TRBJ1-1; weak D call: TRBD1 (6 bases). This receptor was taken from a human donor with multiple sclerosis. The sequencing input was CD4+ T cells from PBMCs. CDR3 in amino acids: CAWTPAQGSKAFF. The CDR3 nucleotides are TGTGCCTGGACCCCGGCACAGGGTAGTAAAGCTTTCTTT.